Presented here are 2 T cell receptor beta chains from one specimen sequenced in a study of T-cell memory formation after mild COVID-19. TCRdb reprocessed the 5' RACE reads via MiXCR and lists one record per CDR3 protein. The sample lists approximately 190,000 distinct CDR3 sequences, about 16% occurring once. The source material was PBMCs or a T cell subset sorted from them (not recorded which). Receptors were obtained from an adult woman who had mild COVID-19 (a few samples of this study predate the infection). Cell type and time point are not known.

This clonotype was seen repeatedly, ten times or more. The chain recombines TRBV7-2 with TRBJ1-1, with D perhaps TRBD1 (5 bases). The ends were cut back, 4 bases at V and 4 bases at J, with 10 bases in the middle. Germline V gene sequence: CDR1 SGHTA, CDR2 FQGNSA. The CDR3 is 13 amino acids. DNA for the CDR3: TGTGCCAGCAGCTCTCAGGGATCCACTGAAGCTTTCTTT. Translated, it gives CASSSQGSTEAFF.

This clonotype has a handful of counts. The J gene is TRBJ1-1, the V gene TRBV20-1, with a possible D match to TRBD1 (6 bases). Trimming cost V 2 bases and J 1 base, with 11 bases left between them. CDR1 is DFQATT, CDR2 SNEGSKA, per germline (reference sequence). The CDR3 covers 14 residues. CDR3 sequence reads: CSARFRGGNTEAFF. As DNA, the CDR3 is TGCAGTGCTAGATTTAGGGGGGGGAACACTGAAGCTTTCTTT.